The 26 T cell receptor beta chains below come from one sample, sequenced in a study of T cell changes during pregnancy in multiple sclerosis (dated by TCRdb to about 2019). The method behind the library was the immunoSEQ multiplex PCR assay. TCRdb's version of the immuneACCESS table is confined to in-frame rearrangements and falls short of the full clone set. An unresolved V gene accounts for under half of the shortfall where checked; the remainder is of unknown origin. This sample comprises more than 25,000 clones, approximately 90% of them detected only once. Of the sample, around 7% falls within the top ten clones. The source was CD8+ T cells from peripheral blood mononuclear cells, collected after pregnancy. The receptors come from a female donor with multiple sclerosis, enrolled in a pregnancy study.

This chain connects TRBV27 to TRBJ1-5; D remains ambiguous. V shed 0 bases and J shed 6 bases, with 12 bases lying between them. The CDR3 spans 15 residues. Germline-derived CDR1 and CDR2 are MNHEY and SMNVEV (reference sequence). The CDR3 here is CASSLSAAELQPQHF. CDR3 DNA: TGTGCCAGCAGTTTATCAGCGGCCGAACTTCAGCCCCAGCATTTT.

The CDR3 nucleotides are TGCGCCAGCAGCGCTCCGGGACTAGCGGGTCTTTCGAACACCGGGGAGCTGTTTTTT. Translation gives CASSAPGLAGLSNTGELFF. The chain couples TRBV5-1 to TRBJ2-2; 12 positions agree with TRBD2. The CDR3 runs 19 residues. Germline V CDR1 and CDR2: SGHRS, YFSETQ. Trimming cost V 4 bases and J 0 bases; bases outside gene matches: 10.

This chain uses TRBV2 with TRBJ2-7; D uncertain. The CDR3 contains 10 residues. Trimming took off 6 bases at V and 3 bases at J, with 3 bases between the two ends. CDR1 and CDR2 (germline): SNHLY, FYNNEI. For the CDR3, the DNA is TGTGCCAGCAGCGGCTACGAGCAGTACTTC. Amino acid sequence: CASSGYEQYF.

V gene TRBV7-9 combines with J gene TRBJ1-1, with no clear D. Germline V gene lookup returns CDR1 SEHNR and CDR2 FQNEAQ (reference sequence). Trimming removed 1 base at V and 1 base at J, with 4 bases between. The CDR3 has 13 amino acids. CDR3 DNA sequence: TGTGCCAGCAGCTTAGTCGGGAACACTGAAGCTTTCTTT. This encodes CASSLVGNTEAFF.

J is TRBJ1-2 and V is TRBV4-1; D gene ambiguous. The CDR3 has 15 amino acids. The germline gives CDR1 MGHRA, CDR2 YSYEKL. V was cut by 2 bases and J by 5 bases, with 15 bases left in between. The CDR3 region has the DNA TGCGCCAGCAGCCAATCACGGGAAGTAAATTATGGCTACACCTTC. It yields the protein CASSQSREVNYGYTF.

The chain is built from TRBV19 and TRBJ2-7; perhaps TRBD2 as D (5 bases). V was clipped by 3 bases and J by 1 base, with 7 bases between them. The CDR3 is made up of 13 amino acids. The germline CDR1 and CDR2 sequences are LNHDA and SQIVND (reference sequence). The DNA of the CDR3 is TGTGCCAGTAGTATCACGGGATCCTACGAGCAGTACTTC. This gives the protein CASSITGSYEQYF. The full variable domain, its missing parts supplied by reference TRBV19 and TRBJ2-7, is DGGITQSPKYLFRKEGQNVTLSCEQNLNHDAMYWYRQDPGQGLRLIYYSQIVNDFQKGDIAEGYSVSREKKESFPLTVTSAQKNPTAFYLCASSITGSYEQYFGPGTRLTVT.

The V gene is TRBV4-3, the J gene TRBJ2-1, with a possible D match to TRBD1 (5 bases). Per the germline V gene, CDR1 is LGHNA and CDR2 is YSLEER. Between the trimmed V and J ends, which lost 0 bases and 4 bases, there was a span of 13 bases. The CDR3 runs to 16 residues. DNA for the CDR3: TGCGCCAGCAGCCAAGATTTCCAGGGCGCATACAATGAGCAGTTCTTC. Protein sequence: CASSQDFQGAYNEQFF.

The chain is built from TRBV18 and TRBJ1-2, with 9 bases lining up with TRBD1. Germline V gene lookup returns CDR1 KGHSH and CDR2 LQKENI. CDR3 length: 16 residues. Trimming cost V 2 bases and J 4 bases; bases outside gene matches: 8. The DNA of the CDR3 is TGTGCCAGCTCACCAGTGGACAGGGGACTTCGCTATGGCTACACCTTC. As protein: CASSPVDRGLRYGYTF.

This clone was counted ten times or more. This chain connects TRBV15 to TRBJ2-3, with 11 nucleotides matching TRBD1. Losses at the gene ends were 1 base for V and 4 bases for J; bases not matched to a gene: 4. The germline CDR1 and CDR2 sequences are LNHNV and YYDKDF (reference sequence). CDR3 length: 16 amino acids. Here the CDR3 DNA reads TGTGCCACCAGCAGAGCGCCGGGACAGGGGGCAGATACGCAGTATTTT. Its protein is CATSRAPGQGADTQYF.

The J gene is TRBJ2-1, the V gene TRBV7-9; TRBD2 might be the D (5 bases). V was trimmed by 1 base and J by 3 bases, leaving 16 bases between them. Germline V gene data show CDR1 as SEHNR and CDR2 as FQNEAQ (reference sequence). This CDR3 is 17 amino acids long. CDR3 in DNA: TGTGCCAGCAGCTTAGATGGGCCCCGAGGGAACTACAATGAGCAGTTCTTC. It specifies CASSLDGPRGNYNEQFF.

This clone appeared a few times. The chain joins TRBV27 to TRBJ1-2; tentatively, D is TRBD1 (5 bases). Between the trimmed V and J ends, which lost 6 bases and 4 bases, there was a span of 9 bases. CDR1 is MNHEY and CDR2 is SMNVEV in the germline V gene (reference sequence). The CDR3 spans 12 residues. CDR3 sequence: CASSNRTYGYTF. The CDR3 DNA reads as TGTGCCAGCAGCAACAGGACCTATGGCTACACCTTC.

The chain has TRBV15 and TRBJ1-5, with TRBD1 matching over 10 bases. V lost 0 bases, J lost 5 bases, and 10 bases stayed unmatched. The CDR3 totals 18 residues. Germline V gives CDR1 LNHNV, CDR2 YYDKDF (reference sequence). Here the CDR3 DNA reads TGTGCCACCAGCAGAGACAGACAGGGGGCGAAGTGGGATCAGCCCCAGCATTTT. Encoded protein: CATSRDRQGAKWDQPQHF. Using reference TRBV15 and TRBJ1-5 for the parts outside the CDR3, the full variable domain is DAMVIQNPRYQVTQFGKPVTLSCSQTLNHNVMYWYQQKSSQAPKLLFHYYDKDFNNEADTPDNFQSRRPNTSFCFLDIRSPGLGDTAMYLCATSRDRQGAKWDQPQHFGDGTRLSIL.

This clone was recorded once. This chain joins TRBV5-1 and TRBJ2-1; 7 positions match TRBD1. Per germline, CDR1 SGHRS and CDR2 YFSETQ. The CDR3 totals 16 residues. V dropped 4 bases and J dropped 6; count of bases not matched to a gene: 13. The CDR3 DNA sequence: TGCGCCAGCAGCCCGAGGGACGGCCCAGGGGGCAATGAGCAGTTCTTC. Translated, it gives CASSPRDGPGGNEQFF.

This chain connects TRBV27 to TRBJ1-1; 9 bases align to TRBD1. The V segment lost 7 bases and the J segment 4 bases; nucleotides outside the gene matches: 4. This CDR3 has 13 residues. In germline, CDR1 is MNHEY, CDR2 SMNVEV (reference sequence). In DNA form, the CDR3 reads TGTGCCAGCAAGACAGGGGGACTCACTGAAGCTTTCTTT. Its protein product is CASKTGGLTEAFF.

The table lists this clone with a few counts. The chain links TRBV27 to TRBJ2-7; 7 bases are a match to TRBD2. The CDR3 runs 14 residues. Germline V gene data show CDR1 as MNHEY and CDR2 as SMNVEV (reference sequence). The J segment lost 7 bases and the V segment lost 4 bases, leaving 10 bases of the junction unmatched. CDR3 nucleotides: TGTGCCAGCAGTTCCCGGGAGGCCACCTTAGAGCAGTACTTC. This sequence encodes CASSSREATLEQYF.

The gene calls are TRBV5-1 and TRBJ2-2; D gene ambiguous. CDR3 length: 16 residues. The ends were cut back, 1 base at V and 3 bases at J, with 13 bases in the middle. Germline V gives CDR1 SGHRS, CDR2 YFSETQ. CDR3 nucleotides: TGCGCCAGCAGCTTGCCTCTAGGTCTAGACACCGGGGAGCTGTTTTTT. This sequence encodes CASSLPLGLDTGELFF.

The V and J genes are TRBV19 and TRBJ2-7; 8 nucleotides agree with TRBD1. This CDR3 is 17 amino acids long. In germline, CDR1 is LNHDA, CDR2 SQIVND (reference sequence). V shed 6 bases, J shed 2 bases, and the junction held 15 bases outside the gene matches. The CDR3: CASSKPKETGETYEQYF. For the CDR3, the DNA is TGTGCCAGTAGCAAACCCAAGGAGACAGGGGAAACCTACGAGCAGTACTTC. Full variable domain (rest looked up from reference TRBV19 and TRBJ2-7): DGGITQSPKYLFRKEGQNVTLSCEQNLNHDAMYWYRQDPGQGLRLIYYSQIVNDFQKGDIAEGYSVSREKKESFPLTVTSAQKNPTAFYLCASSKPKETGETYEQYFGPGTRLTVT.

The rearrangement links TRBV28 to TRBJ2-5, with D unclear. Germline V gene sequence: CDR1 MDHEN, CDR2 SYDVKM. The CDR3 has 12 residues. V shed 5 bases and J shed 8 bases, with 12 bases lying between them. CDR3 sequence (DNA): TGTGCCAGCAGTACCTCGAGTAGAACCCAGTACTTC. Translation: CASSTSSRTQYF.

The genes are TRBV19 and TRBJ1-1, with 9 bases lining up with TRBD1. V was clipped by 3 bases and J by 2 bases; unmatched bases: 16. The CDR3 is 19 amino acids. Per germline, CDR1 LNHDA and CDR2 SQIVND (reference sequence). The CDR3 reads CASSIGPFTTGGLNTEAFF. In nucleotides, the CDR3 is TGTGCCAGTAGTATCGGACCTTTTACCACAGGGGGCCTAAACACTGAAGCTTTCTTT.

This chain connects TRBV7-9 to TRBJ2-1; the D gene is possibly TRBD2 (5 bases). Germline V gives CDR1 SEHNR, CDR2 FQNEAQ (reference sequence). Trimming took 3 bases from V and 8 from J, leaving 11 bases between them. This CDR3 contains 13 residues. CDR3 in amino acids: CASSFSSSYEQFF. In DNA form, the CDR3 reads TGTGCCAGCAGCTTTTCCTCTAGCTATGAGCAGTTCTTC.

The CDR3 DNA follows: TGTGCCAGCAGTTTAAGGGGAGGAGGGGATAGCAATCAGCCCCAGCATTTT. Protein product: CASSLRGGGDSNQPQHF. The chain employs TRBV27 and TRBJ1-5, with D possibly being TRBD1 (5 bases). The CDR3 loop spans 17 amino acids. Trimming left V 2 bases short and J 0 bases short, with 14 bases between. Germline values: CDR1 MNHEY, CDR2 SMNVEV (reference sequence).

The CDR3 loop is CASSMAGRDTDTQYF. The CDR3, as DNA: TGTGCCAGCAGCATGGCGGGACGGGACACAGATACGCAGTATTTT. The rearrangement joins TRBV14 to TRBJ2-3; TRBD2 might be the D (6 bases). Germline V gene sequence: CDR1 SGHDN, CDR2 FVKESK. The V end was cut by 5 bases, the J end by 2 bases, with 14 bases between. This CDR3 comprises 15 residues. The entire variable domain, with the rest obtained from reference TRBV14 and TRBJ2-3, is as follows: EAGVTQFPSHSVIEKGQTVTLRCDPISGHDNLYWYRRVMGKEIKFLLHFVKESKQDESGMPNNRFLAERTGGTYSTLKVQPAELEDSGVYFCASSMAGRDTDTQYFGPGTRLTVL.

This chain uses TRBV4-3 with TRBJ1-1, with 8 bases lining up with TRBD1. With V trimmed by 4 bases and J by 7 bases, 11 bases remained unmatched. Germline CDR1 and CDR2: LGHNA and YSLEER. The CDR3 sequence is 15 residues long. CDR3 region: CASSPWGRGHIEAFF. DNA for the CDR3: TGCGCCAGCAGCCCATGGGGCAGGGGGCATATTGAAGCTTTCTTT.

The genes are TRBV29-1 and TRBJ2-3, with D tentatively TRBD1 (5 bases). CDR1 SQVTM and CDR2 ANQGSEA come from the germline V gene. This CDR3 has 15 amino acids. Trimming removed 8 bases from V and 0 bases from J, with 18 bases in between. The CDR3 DNA reads as TGCAGCTTGGCTGACAGTTCTCCTAGCACAGATACGCAGTATTTT. Protein: CSLADSSPSTDTQYF.

The chain uses TRBV10-3 and TRBJ2-7, with 10 nucleotides matching TRBD2. CDR1 and CDR2 from the germline V gene are ENHRY and SYGVKD. Trimming cost V 5 bases and J 4 bases; bases outside gene matches: 2. The CDR3 is made up of 13 amino acids. CDR3 sequence (DNA): TGTGCCATCAGTACGGGACTAGCGTACGAGCAGTACTTC. It translates to CAISTGLAYEQYF.

This sequence joins TRBV27 and TRBJ2-7; 9 bases line up with TRBD2. CDR3 length: 14 residues. Germline trimming cut 6 bases from V and 3 bases from J; bases unmatched to any gene: 6. Per the germline V gene, CDR1 is MNHEY and CDR2 is SMNVEV (reference sequence). The CDR3 protein is CASSLAGSYYEQYF. Here the CDR3 DNA reads TGTGCCAGCAGCCTAGCGGGATCGTACTACGAGCAGTACTTC.